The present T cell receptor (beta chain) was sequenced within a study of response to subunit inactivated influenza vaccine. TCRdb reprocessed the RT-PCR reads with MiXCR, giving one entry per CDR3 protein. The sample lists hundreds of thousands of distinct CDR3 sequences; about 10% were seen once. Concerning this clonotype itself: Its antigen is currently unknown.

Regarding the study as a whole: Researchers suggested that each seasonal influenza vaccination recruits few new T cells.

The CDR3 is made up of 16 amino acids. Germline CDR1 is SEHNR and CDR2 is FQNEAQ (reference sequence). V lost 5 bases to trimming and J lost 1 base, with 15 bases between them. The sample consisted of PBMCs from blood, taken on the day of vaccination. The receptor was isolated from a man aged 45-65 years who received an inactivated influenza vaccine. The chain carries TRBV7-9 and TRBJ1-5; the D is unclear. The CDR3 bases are TGTGCCAGCAGCCGGATTACGGGTATCAGCAATCAGCCCCAGCATTTT. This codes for CASSRITGISNQPQHF.